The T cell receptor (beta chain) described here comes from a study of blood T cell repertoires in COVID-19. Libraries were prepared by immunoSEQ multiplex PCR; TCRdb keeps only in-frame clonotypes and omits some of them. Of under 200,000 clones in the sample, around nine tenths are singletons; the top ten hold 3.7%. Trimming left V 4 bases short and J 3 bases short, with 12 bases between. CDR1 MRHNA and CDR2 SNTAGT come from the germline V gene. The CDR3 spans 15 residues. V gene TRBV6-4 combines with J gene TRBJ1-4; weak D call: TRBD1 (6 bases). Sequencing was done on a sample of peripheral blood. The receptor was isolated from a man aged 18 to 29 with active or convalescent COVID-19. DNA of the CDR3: TGTGCCAGCAGTGGGGGGGGGACACCTAATGAAAAACTGTTTTTT. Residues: CASSGGGTPNEKLFF.